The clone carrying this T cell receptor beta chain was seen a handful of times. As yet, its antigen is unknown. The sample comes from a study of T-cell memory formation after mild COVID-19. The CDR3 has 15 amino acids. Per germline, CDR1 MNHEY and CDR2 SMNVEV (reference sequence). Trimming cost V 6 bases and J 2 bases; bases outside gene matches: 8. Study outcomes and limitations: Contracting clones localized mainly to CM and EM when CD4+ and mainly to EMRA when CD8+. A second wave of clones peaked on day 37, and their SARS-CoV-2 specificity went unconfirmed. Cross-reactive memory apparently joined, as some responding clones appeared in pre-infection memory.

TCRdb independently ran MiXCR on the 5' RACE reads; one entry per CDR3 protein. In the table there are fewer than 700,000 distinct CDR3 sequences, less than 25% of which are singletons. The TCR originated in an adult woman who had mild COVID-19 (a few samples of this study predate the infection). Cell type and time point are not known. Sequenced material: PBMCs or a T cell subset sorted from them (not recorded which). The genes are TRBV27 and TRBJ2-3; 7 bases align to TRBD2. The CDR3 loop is CASSLGGPVTDTQYF. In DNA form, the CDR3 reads TGTGCCAGCAGCCTGGGAGGGCCTGTCACAGATACGCAGTATTTT.